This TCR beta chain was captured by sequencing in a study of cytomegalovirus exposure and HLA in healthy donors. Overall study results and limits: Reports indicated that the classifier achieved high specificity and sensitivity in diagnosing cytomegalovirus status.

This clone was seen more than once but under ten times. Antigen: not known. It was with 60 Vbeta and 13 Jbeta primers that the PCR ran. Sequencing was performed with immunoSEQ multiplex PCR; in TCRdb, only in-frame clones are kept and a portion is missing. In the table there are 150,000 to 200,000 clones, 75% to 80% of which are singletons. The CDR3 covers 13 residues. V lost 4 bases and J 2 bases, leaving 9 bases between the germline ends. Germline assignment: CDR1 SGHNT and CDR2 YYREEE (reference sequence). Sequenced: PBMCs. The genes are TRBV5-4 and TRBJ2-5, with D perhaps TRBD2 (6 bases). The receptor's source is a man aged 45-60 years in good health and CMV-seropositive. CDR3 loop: CASSNAGQETQYF. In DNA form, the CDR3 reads TGTGCCAGCAGCAACGCGGGGCAAGAGACCCAGTACTTC.